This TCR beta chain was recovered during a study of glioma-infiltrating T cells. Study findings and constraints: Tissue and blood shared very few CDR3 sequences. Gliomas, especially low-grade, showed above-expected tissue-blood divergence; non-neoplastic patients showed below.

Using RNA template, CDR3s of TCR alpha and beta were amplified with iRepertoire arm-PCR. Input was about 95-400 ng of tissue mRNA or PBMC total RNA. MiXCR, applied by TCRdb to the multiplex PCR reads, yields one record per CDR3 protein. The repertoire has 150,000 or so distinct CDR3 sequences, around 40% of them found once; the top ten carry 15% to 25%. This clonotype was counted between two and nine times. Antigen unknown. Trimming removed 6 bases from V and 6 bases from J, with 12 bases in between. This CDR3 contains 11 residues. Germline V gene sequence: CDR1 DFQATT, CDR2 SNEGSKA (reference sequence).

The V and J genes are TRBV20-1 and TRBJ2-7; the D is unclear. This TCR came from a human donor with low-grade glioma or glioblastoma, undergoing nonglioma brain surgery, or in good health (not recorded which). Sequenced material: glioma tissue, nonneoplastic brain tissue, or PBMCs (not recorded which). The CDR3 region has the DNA TGCAGTGCAGGCCTCCGCGGCGAGCAGTACTTC. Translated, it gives CSAGLRGEQYF.